The source of this T cell receptor beta chain is a study of T cells in Graves' hyperthyroidism and ophthalmopathy. Study background: At the time of initial diagnosis and before any treatment, peripheral blood was collected.

TCR beta CDR3 region amplification was performed from RNA transcripts. Researchers ran a first-round RT-PCR on the TCR CDR3 using the HTBI primer set. TCRdb re-derived calls from the multiplex PCR reads in MiXCR, one entry per CDR3 protein. The data show under 350,000 distinct CDR3 sequences, about 20% seen once. The CDR3 spans 17 residues. The J segment lost 4 bases and the V segment lost 6 bases, leaving 14 bases of the junction unmatched. Germline V gives CDR1 MDHEN, CDR2 SYDVKM. Study-level results: In the blood, most expanded thyroid clonotypes above 0.001 appeared as well.

Hyperthyroidism of Graves' type that showed no ophthalmopathy progression within 18 months was stable. Note on this clonotype: Its antigen is still unknown.

V is TRBV28 and J is TRBJ2-7, with 11 bases identical to TRBD2. Sequencing input: blood. The source of this sequence is a woman aged 45-59 years with Graves' hyperthyroidism. The CDR3 sequence is CASRKPGLAETLYEQYF. For the CDR3, the DNA is TGTGCCAGCAGGAAACCGGGACTAGCGGAAACTTTATACGAGCAGTACTTC. Variable domain in full (rest from reference TRBV28 and TRBJ2-7): DVKVTQSSRYLVKRTGEKVFLECVQDMDHENMFWYRQDPGLGLRLIYFSYDVKMKEKGDIPEGYSVSREKKERFSLILESASTNQTSMYLCASRKPGLAETLYEQYFGPGTRLTVT.